Described below is a single TCR beta chain sequence and its context. Its binding antigen is unknown. One base away there is no much larger clone; base qualities are not given. This record belongs to a study of blood T cell repertoires in COVID-19 (dated by TCRdb to the early 2020s). Study-wide context: Samples from collaborators originated in the United States, Italy and Spain and spanned both the acute and convalescent phases of COVID-19. The material from the prospective study consisted of cDNA or gDNA derived from T cells, B-cell-depleted T cells, or PBMCs. The dataset comprised deeply sampled blood TCRbeta repertoires from subjects exposed to, actively infected with, or recovered from COVID-19. A freely available public database, intended as a resource for researchers studying the immune response to SARS-CoV-2, is where the repertoires were released. Samples were obtained from the ongoing ImmuneRACE study (first 160 participants) and from some 1,200 subjects provided by 6 global collaborators. The sample metadata nearly always contained a de-identified subject ID, COVID-19 status, age in years and sex. Where available, HLA class I and class II types were taken from metadata supplied by the sample provider and were not determined by assay-based typing.

V trim: 3 bases; J trim: 2 bases; unmatched bases: 6. There are 16 amino acids in the CDR3, from cysteine to phenylalanine inclusive. Of all the DNA, just the CDR3 is kept, 48 bases in frame from base 1. CDR1 and CDR2, looked up from the germline V gene, are MRHNA and SNTAGT. Whole blood was collected in K2EDTA tubes by collaborating institutions according to the institutions' own protocols. For TCRbeta analysis, collaborator samples were shipped as frozen whole blood, as isolated PBMCs, or as DNA extracted from either sample type. TCRbeta CDR3 regions were amplified from genomic DNA by means of the immunoSEQ Assay, a bias-controlled multiplex PCR. Per the original workflow: The number of nucleated cells in each sample was estimated from the amplification of reference gene primers within the assay. To quantify the absolute abundance of each unique TCRbeta CDR3 rearrangement, sequence reads were collapsed and filtered. Productive Simpson clonality was computed per sample as the square root of Simpson's diversity index over productive rearrangements. TCRdb took over this immuneACCESS table, retaining in-frame rearrangements with V and J assigned. Such tables are incomplete; in checked studies, under half of the missing clones stem from an unresolved V gene, and the remainder is unexplained. For V, J and clone size, that table is used; D and trimming come from the DNA. This sample holds about 41,000 clones; nearly 90% were observed only once. The ten largest clones represent about 4.3% of the sample.

Results the study describes overall, beyond this receptor: Clinical and demographic metadata were provided uncurated, with the amount varying by source and participant.

The chain employs TRBV6-4 and TRBJ1-3; 8 bases in between match TRBD1. Sequences were obtained from peripheral blood. The sequence derives from a man in his sixties with acute or convalescent COVID-19. CDR3 reads: CASSERDRGTGNTIYF. The DNA sequence is as follows: TGTGCCAGCAGTGAACGAGACAGGGGTACTGGAAACACCATATATTTT.